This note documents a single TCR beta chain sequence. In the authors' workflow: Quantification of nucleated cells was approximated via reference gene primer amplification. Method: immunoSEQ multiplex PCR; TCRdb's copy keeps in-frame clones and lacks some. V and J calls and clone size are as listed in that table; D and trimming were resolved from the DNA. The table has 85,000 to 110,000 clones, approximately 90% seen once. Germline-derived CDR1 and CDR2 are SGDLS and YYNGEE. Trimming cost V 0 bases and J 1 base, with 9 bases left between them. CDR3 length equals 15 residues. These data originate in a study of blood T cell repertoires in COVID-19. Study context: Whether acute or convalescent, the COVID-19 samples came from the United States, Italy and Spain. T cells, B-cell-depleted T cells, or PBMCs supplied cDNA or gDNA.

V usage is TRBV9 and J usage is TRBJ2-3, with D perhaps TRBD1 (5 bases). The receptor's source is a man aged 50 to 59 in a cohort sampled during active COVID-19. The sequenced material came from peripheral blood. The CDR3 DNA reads TGTGCCAGCAGCGTAGCACCGACAGGCACAGATACGCAGTATTTT. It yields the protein CASSVAPTGTDTQYF.